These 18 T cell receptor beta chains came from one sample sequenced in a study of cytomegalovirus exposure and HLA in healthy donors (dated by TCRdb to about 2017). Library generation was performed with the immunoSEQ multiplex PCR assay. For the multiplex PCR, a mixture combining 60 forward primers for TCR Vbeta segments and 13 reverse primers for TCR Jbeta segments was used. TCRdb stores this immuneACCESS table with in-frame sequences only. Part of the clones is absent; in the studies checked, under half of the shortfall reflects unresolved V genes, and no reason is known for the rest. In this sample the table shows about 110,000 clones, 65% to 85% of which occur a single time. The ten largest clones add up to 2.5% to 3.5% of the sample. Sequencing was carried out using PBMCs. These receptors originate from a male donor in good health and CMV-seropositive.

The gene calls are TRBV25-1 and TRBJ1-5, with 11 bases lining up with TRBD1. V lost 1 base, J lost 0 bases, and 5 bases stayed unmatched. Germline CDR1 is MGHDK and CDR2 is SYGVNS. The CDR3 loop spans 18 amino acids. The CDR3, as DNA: TGTGCCAGCAGTGAATCCCGGGACAGGGGGAATAGCAATCAGCCCCAGCATTTT. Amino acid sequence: CASSESRDRGNSNQPQHF.

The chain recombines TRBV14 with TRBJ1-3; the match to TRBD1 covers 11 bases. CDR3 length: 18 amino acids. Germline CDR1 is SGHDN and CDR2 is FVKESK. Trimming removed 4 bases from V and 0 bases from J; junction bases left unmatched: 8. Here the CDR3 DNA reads TGTGCCAGCAGCCCCTCGGACAGGGGGCCCGTCTCTGGAAACACCATATATTTT. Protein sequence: CASSPSDRGPVSGNTIYF.

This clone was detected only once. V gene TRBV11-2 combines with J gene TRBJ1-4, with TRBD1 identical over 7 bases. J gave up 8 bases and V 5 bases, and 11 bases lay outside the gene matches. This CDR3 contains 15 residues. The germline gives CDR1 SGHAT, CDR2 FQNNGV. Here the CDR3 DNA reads TGTGCCAGCAGCCCAGGGGGTCAGGGGGAGGAAAAACTGTTTTTT. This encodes CASSPGGQGEEKLFF.

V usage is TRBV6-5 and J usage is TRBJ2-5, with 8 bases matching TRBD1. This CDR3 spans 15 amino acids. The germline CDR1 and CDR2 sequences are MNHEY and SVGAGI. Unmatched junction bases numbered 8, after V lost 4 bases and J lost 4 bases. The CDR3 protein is CASSSHRDRTETQYF. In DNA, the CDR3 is TGTGCCAGCAGTTCCCACCGGGACAGGACAGAGACCCAGTACTTC.

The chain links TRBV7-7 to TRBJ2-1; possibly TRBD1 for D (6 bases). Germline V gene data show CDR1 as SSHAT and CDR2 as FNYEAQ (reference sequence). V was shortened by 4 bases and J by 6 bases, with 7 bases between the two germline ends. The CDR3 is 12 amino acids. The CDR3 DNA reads TGTGCCAGCAGCTCAGGGGCCAATGAGCAGTTCTTC. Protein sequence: CASSSGANEQFF.

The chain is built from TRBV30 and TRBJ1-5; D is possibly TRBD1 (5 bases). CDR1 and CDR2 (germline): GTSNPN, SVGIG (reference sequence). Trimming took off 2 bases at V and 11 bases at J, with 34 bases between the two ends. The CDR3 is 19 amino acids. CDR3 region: CAWSSRGASQALGARTQHF. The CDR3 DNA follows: TGTGCCTGGAGTTCTCGCGGGGCCAGTCAGGCGCTAGGGGCTAGGACCCAGCATTTT. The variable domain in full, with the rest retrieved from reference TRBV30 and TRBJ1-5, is SQTIHQWPATLVQPVGSPLSLECTVEGTSNPNLYWYRQAAGRGLQLLFYSVGIGQISSEVPQNLSASRPQDRQFILSSKKLLLSDSGFYLCAWSSRGASQALGARTQHFGDGTRLSIL.

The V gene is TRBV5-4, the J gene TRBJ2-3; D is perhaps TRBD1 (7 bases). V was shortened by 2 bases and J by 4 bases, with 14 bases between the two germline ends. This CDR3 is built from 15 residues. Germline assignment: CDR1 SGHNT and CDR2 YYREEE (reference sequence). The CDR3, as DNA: TGTGCCAGCAGCTTCAGGGGGGCGCCGGCAGATACGCAGTATTTT. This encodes CASSFRGAPADTQYF.

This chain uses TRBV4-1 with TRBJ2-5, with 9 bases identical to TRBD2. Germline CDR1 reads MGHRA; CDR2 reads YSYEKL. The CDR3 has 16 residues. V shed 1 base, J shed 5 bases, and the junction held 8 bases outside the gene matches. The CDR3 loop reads CASSQVGAGGRETQYF. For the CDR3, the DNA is TGCGCCAGCAGCCAAGTAGGAGCGGGGGGAAGGGAGACCCAGTACTTC.

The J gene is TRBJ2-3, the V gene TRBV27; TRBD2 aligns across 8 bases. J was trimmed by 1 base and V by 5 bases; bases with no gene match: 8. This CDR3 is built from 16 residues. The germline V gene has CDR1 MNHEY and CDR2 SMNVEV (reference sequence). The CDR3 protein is CASSRWGTSGTDTQYF. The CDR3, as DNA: TGTGCCAGCAGTCGTTGGGGGACTAGTGGCACAGATACGCAGTATTTT.

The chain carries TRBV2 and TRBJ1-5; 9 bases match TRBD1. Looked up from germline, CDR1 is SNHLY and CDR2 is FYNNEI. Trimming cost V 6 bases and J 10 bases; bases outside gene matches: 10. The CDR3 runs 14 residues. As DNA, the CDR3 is TGTGCCAGCAGCCTACTACAGGGGGCTAACCCCCAGCATTTT. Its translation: CASSLLQGANPQHF.

CDR3 sequence (DNA): TGCAGCGCAAAACAGGGGAGTACGGGGACTGAAGCTTTCTTT. It translates to CSAKQGSTGTEAFF. The V call is TRBV29-1, the J call TRBJ1-1, with 7 bases identical to TRBD1. The V and J ends lost 7 bases and 5 bases, in that order; junction bases with no gene match: 13. The germline CDR1 and CDR2 sequences are SQVTM and ANQGSEA. This CDR3 region has 14 residues.

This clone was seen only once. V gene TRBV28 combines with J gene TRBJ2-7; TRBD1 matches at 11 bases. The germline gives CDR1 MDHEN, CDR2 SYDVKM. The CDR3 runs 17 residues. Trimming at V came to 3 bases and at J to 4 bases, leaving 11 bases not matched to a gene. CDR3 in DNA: TGTGCCAGCAGTTTCCGCTTAGGACAGGGGGCGTTATACGAGCAGTACTTC. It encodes CASSFRLGQGALYEQYF. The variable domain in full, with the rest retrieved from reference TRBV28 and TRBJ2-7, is DVKVTQSSRYLVKRTGEKVFLECVQDMDHENMFWYRQDPGLGLRLIYFSYDVKMKEKGDIPEGYSVSREKKERFSLILESASTNQTSMYLCASSFRLGQGALYEQYFGPGTRLTVT.

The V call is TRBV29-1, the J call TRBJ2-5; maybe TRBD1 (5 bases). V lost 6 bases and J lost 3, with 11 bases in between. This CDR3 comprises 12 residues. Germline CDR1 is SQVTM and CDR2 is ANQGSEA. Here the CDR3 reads CSVRIGEETQYF. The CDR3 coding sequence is TGCAGCGTACGAATAGGGGAAGAGACCCAGTACTTC.

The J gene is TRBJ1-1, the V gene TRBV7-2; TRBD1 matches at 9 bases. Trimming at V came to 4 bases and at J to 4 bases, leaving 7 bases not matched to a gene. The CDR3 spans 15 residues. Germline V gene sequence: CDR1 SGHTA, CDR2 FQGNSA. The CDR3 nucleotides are TGTGCCAGCAGCTCACAGGGGGCGCGAACCACTGAAGCTTTCTTT. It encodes CASSSQGARTTEAFF. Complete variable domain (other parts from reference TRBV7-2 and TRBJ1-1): GAGVSQSPSNKVTEKGKDVELRCDPISGHTALYWYRQSLGQGLEFLIYFQGNSAPDKSGLPSDRFSAERTGGSVSTLTIQRTQQEDSAVYLCASSSQGARTTEAFFGQGTRLTVV.

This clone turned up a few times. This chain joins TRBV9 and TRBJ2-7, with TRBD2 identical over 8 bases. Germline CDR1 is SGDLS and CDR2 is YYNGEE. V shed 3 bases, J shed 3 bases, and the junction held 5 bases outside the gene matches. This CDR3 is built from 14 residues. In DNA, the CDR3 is TGTGCCAGCAGCGGGGGGACTAGGCACTACGAGCAGTACTTC. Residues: CASSGGTRHYEQYF.

The CDR3: CASIPGTLSSYNSPLHF. CDR3 in DNA: TGTGCCAGCATCCCCGGGACACTAAGCTCCTATAATTCACCCCTCCACTTT. The chain joins TRBV11-2 to TRBJ1-6, with a weak D call TRBD1 (6 bases). CDR1 is SGHAT and CDR2 is FQNNGV in the germline V gene. Deletions cut 7 bases from V and 0 bases from J, with 16 bases between. This CDR3 contains 17 residues.

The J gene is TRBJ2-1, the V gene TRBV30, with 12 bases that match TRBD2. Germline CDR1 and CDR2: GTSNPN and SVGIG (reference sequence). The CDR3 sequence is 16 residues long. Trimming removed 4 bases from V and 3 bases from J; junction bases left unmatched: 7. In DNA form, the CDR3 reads TGTGCCTGGACCGCAAGGGGACTAGCGGGCTACAATGAGCAGTTCTTC. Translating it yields CAWTARGLAGYNEQFF.

The CDR3 sequence: CASSIDGRYGYTF. The CDR3 region has the DNA TGTGCCAGTAGTATAGATGGGAGGTATGGCTACACCTTC. The chain has TRBV19 and TRBJ1-2; D gene uncertain. Trimming took off 0 bases at V and 5 bases at J, with 7 bases between the two ends. This CDR3 is 13 amino acids long. The germline V gene encodes CDR1 LNHDA and CDR2 SQIVND (reference sequence).